This entry lists 10 T cell receptor beta chains sequenced from one sample in a study of regulatory T cells in long-lasting Graves disease. This sample's time point: newly diagnosed GD, antithyroid drugs for less than 3 months. RNA from PBMCs was the source of the TCR library. Arm-PCR of CDR3 regions with iRepertoire HTBI primers generated TCR beta libraries. One entry per CDR3 protein, called by TCRdb with MiXCR from the multiplex PCR reads. This table holds 350,000 to 400,000 distinct CDR3 sequences, roughly 16% found once. These same records also appear under a second study, on T cells in Graves' hyperthyroidism and ophthalmopathy.

The sequencing used peripheral blood mononuclear cells (PBMCs), collected at new diagnosis, from a patient treated with antithyroid drugs. Every receptor here comes from a woman aged 18 to 35 with Graves disease.

There are a few counts of this clonotype. J is TRBJ1-5 and V is TRBV19, with 8 bases that match TRBD1. The CDR3 spans 15 residues. The J segment lost 6 bases and the V segment lost 5 bases, leaving 9 bases of the junction unmatched. Germline CDR1 is LNHDA and CDR2 is SQIVND (reference sequence). For the CDR3, the DNA is TGTGCCAGTAGTGTTCAGGGGGCGCGTGGTCAGCCCCAGCATTTT. It yields the protein CASSVQGARGQPQHF. Combining the CDR3 with reference TRBV19 and TRBJ1-5 gives the whole variable domain DGGITQSPKYLFRKEGQNVTLSCEQNLNHDAMYWYRQDPGQGLRLIYYSQIVNDFQKGDIAEGYSVSREKKESFPLTVTSAQKNPTAFYLCASSVQGARGQPQHFGDGTRLSIL.

This clonotype has at least ten counts. The chain carries TRBV11-2 and TRBJ2-7; D unclear. The CDR3 length is 16 residues. The V and J ends lost 7 bases and 0 bases respectively, with 19 bases between them. Germline V CDR1 and CDR2: SGHAT, FQNNGV. CDR3 coding DNA: TGTGCCAGCACTCCCACTCTTAGGGCTCTCTCCTACGAGCAGTACTTC. It yields the protein CASTPTLRALSYEQYF.

V usage is TRBV19 and J usage is TRBJ1-4; 12 positions agree with TRBD1. Germline CDR1 and CDR2: LNHDA and SQIVND (reference sequence). CDR3 size: 17 residues. V shed 4 bases and J 6 bases; nucleotides not matched to a gene: 9. CDR3 region: CASSTLPGQGAYEKLFF. The CDR3 bases are TGTGCCAGTAGTACCCTACCGGGACAGGGGGCCTATGAAAAACTGTTTTTT.

This clonotype was seen a single time. The chain links TRBV10-3 to TRBJ2-7; 9 bases match TRBD2. CDR3 length equals 14 residues. V lost 9 bases, J lost 4 bases, and 10 bases stayed unmatched. Germline values: CDR1 ENHRY, CDR2 SYGVKD. Written as DNA, the CDR3 is TGTGCCATACGCATAGCGGGAGAGGGGTACGAGCAGTACTTC. Translating gives CAIRIAGEGYEQYF.

Comment on this clonotype: This may be a read error, as it is one base from a much larger clone. Given the absence of the conserved phenylalanine or tryptophan at the CDR3 end, a read error is likely. The chain has TRBV27 and TRBJ2-7, with a possible D match to TRBD1 (5 bases). This CDR3 has 13 amino acids. From germline, CDR1 is MNHEY and CDR2 SMNVEV (reference sequence). V lost 3 bases to trimming and J lost 5 bases, with 11 bases between them. This CDR3 reads CASSLDIGDEQYS. For the CDR3, the DNA is TGTGCCAGCAGTTTGGACATTGGGGACGAGCAGTACTCC.

This clonotype appeared many times. The chain recombines TRBV2 with TRBJ2-7, with 11 bases aligning to TRBD2. Trimming removed 6 bases from V and 2 bases from J; junction bases left unmatched: 3. The CDR3 is 14 residues long. Germline CDR1 reads SNHLY; CDR2 reads FYNNEI. The CDR3 here is CASRTTSGAYEQYF. CDR3 coding DNA: TGTGCCAGCAGAACGACTAGCGGGGCCTACGAGCAGTACTTC.

V and J are TRBV7-9 and TRBJ2-4; weak D call: TRBD1 (6 bases). V shed 1 base and J shed 9 bases, with 10 bases lying between them. There are 13 residues in the CDR3. Germline CDR1 SEHNR, CDR2 FQNEAQ (reference sequence). CDR3 residues: CASSLVDRSIQYF. The DNA for the CDR3 is TGTGCCAGCAGCTTAGTCGACAGGAGCATTCAGTACTTC.

This clonotype was counted many times. The CDR3 nucleotides are TGCAGTGCTAGAGGGAGCGGGGGGGGACCGCTAGGCGAGCAGTACTTC. Translation gives CSARGSGGGPLGEQYF. V gene TRBV20-1 combines with J gene TRBJ2-7; 10 nucleotides match TRBD2. The germline V gene encodes CDR1 DFQATT and CDR2 SNEGSKA (reference sequence). Trimming cost V 1 base and J 6 bases; bases outside gene matches: 12. CDR3 size: 16 residues.

In this sample, this clonotype turned up many times. This sequence joins TRBV9 and TRBJ2-1, with 10 bases matching TRBD2. The CDR3 loop spans 17 amino acids. Germline assignment: CDR1 SGDLS and CDR2 YYNGEE. The J segment lost 7 bases and the V segment lost 0 bases, leaving 10 bases of the junction unmatched. The DNA of the CDR3 is TGTGCCAGCAGCGTAGCGGGGAGCGGGGGGGCGCGTAATGAGCAGTTCTTC. Its translation: CASSVAGSGGARNEQFF.

This clonotype was recorded many times. The V and J genes are TRBV30 and TRBJ1-2; 10 bases fit TRBD1. Germline lookup yields CDR1 GTSNPN and CDR2 SVGIG (reference sequence). The CDR3 is made up of 14 amino acids. J lost 6 bases, V lost 3 bases, and 7 bases had no gene match. The CDR3 sequence: CAWRRQGAMHGYTF. The CDR3 nucleotides are TGTGCCTGGAGGCGACAGGGGGCCATGCATGGCTACACCTTC.